Sequencing of this TCR beta chain was carried out in a study of cytomegalovirus exposure and HLA in healthy donors listed by TCRdb under 2017. Background for the entire study: According to a later analysis, the 120 or so validation repertoires were produced on the same platform as the 666 repertoires of the first cohort. The study aimed to test whether cataloging public T cell receptors could reveal signatures of past pathogen exposure. A separate validation cohort of roughly 120 different subjects was used in addition to the roughly 700-subject first cohort. To predict cytomegalovirus infection status, the study combined high-throughput TCR immunosequencing, statistical association of individual TCRs with disease status, and machine learning. The investigation overall reported the following: The authors suggested that the approach could potentially be generalized to other disease states and immunological phenotypes. The validation cohort had no HLA typing available for a later analysis, so co-occurrence within that cohort was assessed over all 120 or so repertoires. Subsequent analysis determined that TCRs grouped into clusters in the first cohort also showed a tendency toward co-occurrence across the roughly 110 validation repertoires, and approximately 94% of cluster scores exceeded 0. In both the original and validation cohorts, the classifier was reported to diagnose cytomegalovirus status with high specificity and sensitivity. While some public TCRs were present in many individuals, most TCR sequences turned up only very rarely across donors. In vitro tests confirmed that three of the cytomegalovirus-associated TCR beta chains recognize cytomegalovirus antigens. The study gave a list of some 150 TCR beta chains associated with cytomegalovirus.

The donors were included in the validation cohort of roughly 120 subjects, a group kept apart from the roughly 690-subject first cohort. On this clone itself: Its target antigen remains unknown. Per-base qualities were not stored, and no clone one base away is much larger.

Libraries were constructed by the immunoSEQ multiplex PCR assay. In the paper's pipeline: To diagnose cytomegalovirus status from the catalog of TCR beta chain sequences, a statistical classification framework was built. Sourced from immuneACCESS, this table was stored by TCRdb with only in-frame sequences that have V and J called. A share of the clones is absent; for the studies checked, an unresolved V gene accounts for under half, and the remainder has no known explanation. From that table come the V and J calls and clone size; the DNA was used to work out D and trimming. The sample records fewer than 250,000 clones, approximately 87% of which are singletons. The ten largest clones capture approximately 2.5% of the sample. Source material: PBMCs. The receptor was derived from a man aged 18 to 30 in good health and CMV-seronegative.

The DNA reads TGTGCCAGCTCACCCGTCGTGCGGGGGGACACAGATACGCAGTATTTT. Its coded protein is CASSPVVRGDTDTQYF. The rearranged chain carries TRBV18 and TRBJ2-3; 8 bases in the junction line up with TRBD2. The germline V gene provides CDR1 KGHSH and CDR2 LQKENI. The CDR3 spans 16 residues, from the cysteine through the phenylalanine. Of all the DNA, just the CDR3 is kept, 48 bases in frame from base 1. The junction shows trimming of 3 bases on V and 2 bases on J, and the gene matches do not reach 7 bases of it.